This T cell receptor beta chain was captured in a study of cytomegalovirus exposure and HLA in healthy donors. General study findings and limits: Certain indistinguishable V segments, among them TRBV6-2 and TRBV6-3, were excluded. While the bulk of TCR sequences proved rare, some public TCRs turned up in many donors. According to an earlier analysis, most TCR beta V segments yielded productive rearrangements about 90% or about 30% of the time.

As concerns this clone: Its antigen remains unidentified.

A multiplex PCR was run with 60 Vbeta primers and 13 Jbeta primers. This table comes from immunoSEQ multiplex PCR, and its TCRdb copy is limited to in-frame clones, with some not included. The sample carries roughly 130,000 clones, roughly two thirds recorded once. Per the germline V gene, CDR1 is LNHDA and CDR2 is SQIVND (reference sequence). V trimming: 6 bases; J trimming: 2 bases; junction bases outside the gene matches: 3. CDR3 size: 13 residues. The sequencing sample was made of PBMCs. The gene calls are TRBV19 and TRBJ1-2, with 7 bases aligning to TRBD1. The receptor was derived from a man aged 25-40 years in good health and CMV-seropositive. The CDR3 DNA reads TGTGCCAGTAGCGGACAGGAAAACTATGGCTACACCTTC. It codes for CASSGQENYGYTF.